The TCR beta chain described here comes from a study of beta chain features in type 1 diabetes. As to this clone: Its matching antigen is unknown.

This CDR3 is 13 amino acids long. The germline V gene has CDR1 SGDLS and CDR2 YYNGEE. V gave up 3 bases and J gave up 9 bases, with 13 bases separating them. Findings and caveats of the study: There was a moderate but significant shortening of TCRB CDR3s in all four CD4+ subsets of Type 1 diabetes patients.

The study reverse transcribed the entire isolated RNA, so it sequenced expressed TCRB transcripts. Profiled with immunoSEQ multiplex PCR; TCRdb holds only in-frame clones, not every one. Among 680,000 or so clones, roughly an eighth were seen once, and the ten largest hold 0.022%. This clonotype was obtained from a man between 18 and 35 years old with type 1 diabetes. The sample was naive CD4+ T cells from blood. This chain connects TRBV9 to TRBJ2-1; unclear D gene. In DNA form, the CDR3 reads TGTGCCAGCAGCGCCTCCTTAATTGGTGAGCAGTTCTTC. It specifies CASSASLIGEQFF.